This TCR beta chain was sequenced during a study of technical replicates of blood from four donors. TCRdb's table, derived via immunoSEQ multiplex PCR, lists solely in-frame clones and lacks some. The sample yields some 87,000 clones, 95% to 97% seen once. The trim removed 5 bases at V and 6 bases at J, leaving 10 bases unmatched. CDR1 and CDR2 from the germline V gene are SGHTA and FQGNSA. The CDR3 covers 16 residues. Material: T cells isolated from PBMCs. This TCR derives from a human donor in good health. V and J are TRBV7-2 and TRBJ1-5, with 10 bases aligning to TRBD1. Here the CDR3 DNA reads TGTGCCAGCAGCCCCGGGACAGGGGTGTTGATTCAGCCCCAGCATTTT. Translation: CASSPGTGVLIQPQHF. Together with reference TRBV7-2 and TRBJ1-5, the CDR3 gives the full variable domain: GAGVSQSPSNKVTEKGKDVELRCDPISGHTALYWYRQSLGQGLEFLIYFQGNSAPDKSGLPSDRFSAERTGGSVSTLTIQRTQQEDSAVYLCASSPGTGVLIQPQHFGDGTRLSIL.